A single T cell receptor (beta chain) is shown here with its context. V lost 4 bases, J lost 1 base, and 4 bases stayed unmatched. The CDR3 extends over 15 amino acids. From germline, CDR1 is SGHNT and CDR2 YYREEE (reference sequence). In the study's own analysis: Reference gene primer amplification gave estimated nucleated cell counts. Profiled with immunoSEQ multiplex PCR; TCRdb holds only in-frame clones, not every one. D and trimming come from the DNA, and the V and J calls and clone size come from that table. This sample has 200,000 to 250,000 clones, with roughly 76% found just once. This specimen belongs to a study of blood T cell repertoires in COVID-19. The wider study: COVID-19 samples, acute and convalescent, were from the United States, Italy and Spain. PBMCs, B-cell-depleted T cells, or T cells were the source of the cDNA or gDNA that made up the material.

The source is a human donor in a cohort sampled during active COVID-19. The rearrangement links TRBV5-4 to TRBJ1-4; 7 positions agree with TRBD1. What was sequenced was peripheral blood. CDR3 sequence (DNA): TGTGCCAGCAGCGCACGACAGGGAACTAATGAAAAACTGTTTTTT. As protein: CASSARQGTNEKLFF.